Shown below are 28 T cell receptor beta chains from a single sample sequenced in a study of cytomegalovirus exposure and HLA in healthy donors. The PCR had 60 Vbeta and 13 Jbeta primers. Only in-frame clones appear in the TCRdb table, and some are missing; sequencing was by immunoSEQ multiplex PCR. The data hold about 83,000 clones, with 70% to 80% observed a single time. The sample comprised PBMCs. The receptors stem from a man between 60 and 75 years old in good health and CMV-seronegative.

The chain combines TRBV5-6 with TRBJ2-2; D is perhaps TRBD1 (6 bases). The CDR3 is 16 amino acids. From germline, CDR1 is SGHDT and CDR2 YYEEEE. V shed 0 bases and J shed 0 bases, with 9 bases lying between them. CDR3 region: CASSLGGRTNTGELFF. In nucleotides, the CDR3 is TGTGCCAGCAGCTTGGGGGGGCGTACGAACACCGGGGAGCTGTTTTTT. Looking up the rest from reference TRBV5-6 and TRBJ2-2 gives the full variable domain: DAGVTQSPTHLIKTRGQQVTLRCSPKSGHDTVSWYQQALGQGPQFIFQYYEEEERQRGNFPDRFSGHQFPNYSSELNVNALLLGDSALYLCASSLGGRTNTGELFFGEGSRLTVL.

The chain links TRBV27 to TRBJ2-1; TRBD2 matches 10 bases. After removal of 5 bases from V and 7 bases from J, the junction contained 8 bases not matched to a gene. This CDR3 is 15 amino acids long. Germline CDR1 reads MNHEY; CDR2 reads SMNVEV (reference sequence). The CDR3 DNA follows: TGTGCCAGCAGTCCGGGACTAGCGACGGGAAATGAGCAGTTCTTC. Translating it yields CASSPGLATGNEQFF.

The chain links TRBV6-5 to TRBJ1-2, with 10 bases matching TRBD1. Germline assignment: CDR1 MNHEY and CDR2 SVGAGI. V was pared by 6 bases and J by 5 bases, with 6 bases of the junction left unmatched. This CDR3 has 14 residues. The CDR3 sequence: CASRIGQGVYGYTF. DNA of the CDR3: TGTGCCAGCAGGATCGGACAGGGGGTATATGGCTACACCTTC.

The CDR3 here is CASRLALWDRAMYSNQPQHF. The DNA of the CDR3 is TGTGCAAGTCGCTTAGCGCTTTGGGACAGGGCCATGTATAGCAATCAGCCCCAGCATTTT. The chain uses TRBV12-2 and TRBJ1-5; the DNA was not compared with TRBD1, the D call given in the table. TRBV12-2 is a recognized pseudogene. The CDR3 contains 20 residues.

CDR3 sequence: CASSLGPSGYNEQFF. The CDR3, as DNA: TGTGCCAGCAGCTTGGGGCCTAGCGGGTACAATGAGCAGTTCTTC. The chain links TRBV5-6 to TRBJ2-1; 8 bases are a match to TRBD2. Germline loops: CDR1 SGHDT, CDR2 YYEEEE. The CDR3 has 15 residues. V dropped 0 bases and J dropped 4; count of bases not matched to a gene: 3.

CDR3 DNA: TGTGCCAGCAGCAACCCTACCTACGAGCAGTACTTC. Residues: CASSNPTYEQYF. This chain connects TRBV28 to TRBJ2-7; no clear D. The CDR3 has 12 residues. The germline V gene has CDR1 MDHEN and CDR2 SYDVKM. V lost 6 bases and J lost 2, with 8 bases in between.

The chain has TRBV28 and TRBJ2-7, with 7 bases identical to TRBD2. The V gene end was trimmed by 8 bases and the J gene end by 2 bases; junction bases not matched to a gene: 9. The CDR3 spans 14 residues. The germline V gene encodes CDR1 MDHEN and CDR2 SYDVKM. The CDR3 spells CASSSAGETYEQYF. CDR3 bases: TGTGCCAGCTCGTCGGCGGGGGAGACCTACGAGCAGTACTTC.

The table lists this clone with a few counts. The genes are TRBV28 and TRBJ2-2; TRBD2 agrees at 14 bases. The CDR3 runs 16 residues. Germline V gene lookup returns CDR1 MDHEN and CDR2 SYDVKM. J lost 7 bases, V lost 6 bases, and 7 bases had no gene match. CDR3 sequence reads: CASSSGLAGADGELFF. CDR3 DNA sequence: TGTGCCAGCAGCTCGGGACTAGCGGGAGCGGACGGGGAGCTGTTTTTT.

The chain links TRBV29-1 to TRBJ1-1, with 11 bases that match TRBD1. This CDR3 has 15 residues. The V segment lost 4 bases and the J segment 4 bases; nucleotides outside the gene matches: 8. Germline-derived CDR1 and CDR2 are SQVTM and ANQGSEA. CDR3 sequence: CSVGTGGDEGTEAFF. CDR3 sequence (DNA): TGCAGCGTTGGGACAGGGGGCGACGAAGGCACTGAAGCTTTCTTT.

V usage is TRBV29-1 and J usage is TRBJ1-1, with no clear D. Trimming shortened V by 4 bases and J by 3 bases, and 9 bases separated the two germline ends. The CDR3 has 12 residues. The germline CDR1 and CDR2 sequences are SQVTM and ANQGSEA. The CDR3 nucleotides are TGCAGCGTTGTGTCCGGGGACACTGAAGCTTTCTTT. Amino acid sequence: CSVVSGDTEAFF.

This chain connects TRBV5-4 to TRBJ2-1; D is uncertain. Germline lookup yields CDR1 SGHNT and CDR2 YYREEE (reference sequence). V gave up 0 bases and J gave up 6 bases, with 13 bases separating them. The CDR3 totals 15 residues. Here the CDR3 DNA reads TGTGCCAGCAGCTTGGACCCCGCGCCGGGCAATGAGCAGTTCTTC. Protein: CASSLDPAPGNEQFF.

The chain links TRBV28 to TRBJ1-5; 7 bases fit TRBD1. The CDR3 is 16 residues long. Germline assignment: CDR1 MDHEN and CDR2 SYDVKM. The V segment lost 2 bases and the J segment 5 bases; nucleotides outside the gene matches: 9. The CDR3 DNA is TGTGCCAGCAGTTTAGCGGAGGGACAGTCCCATCAGCCCCAGCATTTT. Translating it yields CASSLAEGQSHQPQHF.

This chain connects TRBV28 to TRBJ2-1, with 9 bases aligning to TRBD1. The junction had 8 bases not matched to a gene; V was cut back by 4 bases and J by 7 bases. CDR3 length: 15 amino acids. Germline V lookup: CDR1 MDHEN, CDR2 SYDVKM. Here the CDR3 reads CASSSRGTGQNEQFF. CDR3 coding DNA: TGTGCCAGCAGTTCTAGGGGGACAGGGCAGAATGAGCAGTTCTTC.

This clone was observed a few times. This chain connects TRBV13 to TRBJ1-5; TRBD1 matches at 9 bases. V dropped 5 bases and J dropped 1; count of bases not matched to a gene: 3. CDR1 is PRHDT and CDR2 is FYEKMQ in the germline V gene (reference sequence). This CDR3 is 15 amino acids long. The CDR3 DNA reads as TGTGCCAGCAGCGAAGGGACAGGGAGCAATCAGCCCCAGCATTTT. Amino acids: CASSEGTGSNQPQHF. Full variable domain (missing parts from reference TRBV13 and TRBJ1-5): AAGVIQSPRHLIKEKRETATLKCYPIPRHDTVYWYQQGPGQDPQFLISFYEKMQSDKGSIPDRFSAQQFSDYHSELNMSSLELGDSALYFCASSEGTGSNQPQHFGDGTRLSIL.

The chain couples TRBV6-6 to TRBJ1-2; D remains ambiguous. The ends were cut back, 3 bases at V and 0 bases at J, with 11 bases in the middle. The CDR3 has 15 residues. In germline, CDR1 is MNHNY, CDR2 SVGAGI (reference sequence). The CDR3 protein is CASSYRPGTNYGYTF. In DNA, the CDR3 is TGTGCCAGCAGTTATAGACCAGGAACTAACTATGGCTACACCTTC.

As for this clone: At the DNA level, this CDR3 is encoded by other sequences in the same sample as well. The DNA for the CDR3 is TGTGCCAGCAGTTACGGGGGGTCCAATTCACCCCTCCACTTT. This encodes CASSYGGSNSPLHF. The chain recombines TRBV6-5 with TRBJ1-6, with D perhaps matching TRBD1 (5 bases). V lost 2 bases and J lost 7, with 9 bases in between. Germline CDR1 and CDR2: MNHEY and SVGAGI. The CDR3 is 14 residues long.

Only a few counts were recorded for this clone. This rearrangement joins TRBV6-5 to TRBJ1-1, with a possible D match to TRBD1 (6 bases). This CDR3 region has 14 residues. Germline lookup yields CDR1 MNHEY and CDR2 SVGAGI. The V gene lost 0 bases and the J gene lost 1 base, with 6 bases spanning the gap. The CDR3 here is CASSYSDRNTEAFF. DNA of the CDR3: TGTGCCAGCAGTTACTCGGACAGGAACACTGAAGCTTTCTTT.

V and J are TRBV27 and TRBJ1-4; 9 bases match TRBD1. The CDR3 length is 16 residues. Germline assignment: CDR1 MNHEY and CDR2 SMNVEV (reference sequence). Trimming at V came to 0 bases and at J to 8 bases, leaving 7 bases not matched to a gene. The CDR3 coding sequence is TGTGCCAGCAGTTTATCGTCGACAGGGGGATTGGAAAAACTGTTTTTT. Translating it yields CASSLSSTGGLEKLFF.

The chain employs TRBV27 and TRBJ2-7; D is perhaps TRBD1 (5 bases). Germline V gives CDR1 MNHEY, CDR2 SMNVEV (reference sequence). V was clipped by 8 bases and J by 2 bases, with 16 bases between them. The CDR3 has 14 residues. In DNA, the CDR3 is TGTGCCAGCGAATTTACCAGGGAACCCTACGAGCAGTACTTC. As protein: CASEFTREPYEQYF.

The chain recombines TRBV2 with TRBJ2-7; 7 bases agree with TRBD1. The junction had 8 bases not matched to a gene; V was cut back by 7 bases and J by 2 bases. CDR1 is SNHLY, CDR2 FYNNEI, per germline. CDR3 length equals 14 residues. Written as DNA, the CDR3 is TGTGCCAGCAAGGGGGACAGCGGTCCCTACGAGCAGTACTTC. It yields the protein CASKGDSGPYEQYF.

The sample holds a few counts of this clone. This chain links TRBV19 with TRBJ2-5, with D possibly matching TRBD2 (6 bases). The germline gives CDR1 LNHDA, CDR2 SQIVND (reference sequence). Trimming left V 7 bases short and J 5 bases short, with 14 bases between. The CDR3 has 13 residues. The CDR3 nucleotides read TGTGCCAGTACCGGGGACTTCGGGGAGACCCAGTACTTC. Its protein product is CASTGDFGETQYF.

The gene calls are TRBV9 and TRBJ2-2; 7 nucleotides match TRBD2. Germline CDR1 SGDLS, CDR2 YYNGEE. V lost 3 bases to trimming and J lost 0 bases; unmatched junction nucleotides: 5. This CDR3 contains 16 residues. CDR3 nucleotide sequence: TGTGCCAGCAGCGCCTTCGGGGGGACGAACACCGGGGAGCTGTTTTTT. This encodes CASSAFGGTNTGELFF.

DNA for the CDR3: TGCGCCAGCAGCCGCGGGAAGGACACTGAAGCTTTCTTT. As protein: CASSRGKDTEAFF. The chain links TRBV5-1 to TRBJ1-1, with D hard to call. Germline V CDR1 and CDR2: SGHRS, YFSETQ. Trimming shortened V by 4 bases and J by 3 bases, and 10 bases separated the two germline ends. CDR3 length: 13 amino acids.

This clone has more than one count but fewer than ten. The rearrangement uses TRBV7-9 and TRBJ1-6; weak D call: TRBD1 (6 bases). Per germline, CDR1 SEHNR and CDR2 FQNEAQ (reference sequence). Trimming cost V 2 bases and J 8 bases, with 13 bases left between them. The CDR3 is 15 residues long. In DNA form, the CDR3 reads TGTGCCAGCAGCTTAACTAGGGGGGGGTATTCACCCCTCCACTTT. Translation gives CASSLTRGGYSPLHF.

The CDR3 spells CASSPSQGNTEAFF. The CDR3 DNA sequence: TGTGCCAGCAGTCCCTCCCAGGGGAACACTGAAGCTTTCTTT. The gene calls are TRBV6-5 and TRBJ1-1; weak D call: TRBD1 (5 bases). Looked up from germline, CDR1 is MNHEY and CDR2 is SVGAGI. The CDR3 spans 14 residues. Trimming removed 5 bases from V and 1 base from J, with 11 bases in between.

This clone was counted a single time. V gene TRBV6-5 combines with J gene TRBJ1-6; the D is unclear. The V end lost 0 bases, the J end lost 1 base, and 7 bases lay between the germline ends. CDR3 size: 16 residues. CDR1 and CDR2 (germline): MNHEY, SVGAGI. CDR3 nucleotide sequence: TGTGCCAGCAGTTACTCCGGCGGGTCCTATAATTCACCCCTCCACTTT. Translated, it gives CASSYSGGSYNSPLHF.

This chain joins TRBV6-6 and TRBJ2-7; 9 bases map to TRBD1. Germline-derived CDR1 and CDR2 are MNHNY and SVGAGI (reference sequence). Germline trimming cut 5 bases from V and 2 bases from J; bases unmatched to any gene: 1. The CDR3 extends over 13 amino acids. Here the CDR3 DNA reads TGTGCCAGCAGTCGGGACAGGGCCTACGAGCAGTACTTC. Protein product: CASSRDRAYEQYF.

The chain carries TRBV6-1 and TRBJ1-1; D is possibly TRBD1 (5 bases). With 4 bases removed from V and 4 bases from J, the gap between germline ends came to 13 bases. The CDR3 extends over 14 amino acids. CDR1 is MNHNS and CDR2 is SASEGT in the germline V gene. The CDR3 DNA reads TGTGCCAGCAGTGCCTTAGCGGGGGGCACTGAAGCTTTCTTT. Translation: CASSALAGGTEAFF.